A single sample gave rise to the 4 T cell receptor beta chains below, sequenced in a study of shared clonotypes between healthy human individuals. The data were produced by immunoSEQ multiplex PCR, yet TCRdb's version contains in-frame clones alone and is incomplete. The sample comprises 2 million to 3 million clones, under 95% of which are singletons, and roughly 0.39% rests with the top ten. Sequencing was carried out using naive CD4+ T cells from PBMCs. Stated subset: CD45RA+ positively selected. Every receptor here comes from a man younger than 30 in good health. Some clones in this sample may be carry-over from other donors' samples.

For this clone: The junction differs from germline at one of its ends, possibly a read error. The chain has TRBV2 and TRBJ2-1; TRBD2 matches at 8 bases. Per the germline V gene, CDR1 is SNHLY and CDR2 is FYNNEI. The CDR3 loop spans 16 amino acids. The CDR3 reads CASNGLAGGRYNEQFF. The CDR3 DNA is TGTGCGAGCAATGGGTTGGCGGGAGGACGCTACAATGAGCAGTTCTTC.

This clone has only one observation. The chain couples TRBV28 to TRBJ2-7, with TRBD2 matching 10 bases. CDR3 length: 14 residues. CDR1 and CDR2 (germline): MDHEN, SYDVKM. V was clipped by 7 bases and J by 7 bases; unmatched bases: 10. The CDR3 is CASNPSGRGREQYF. For the CDR3, the DNA is TGTGCCAGCAATCCTAGCGGGAGAGGTCGTGAGCAGTACTTC.

The CDR3 DNA reads as TGTGCCAGCAGTGAAGAGCGGATCCCCGTTAATACGCAGTATTTT. Protein: CASSEERIPVNTQYF. The rearrangement uses TRBV2 and TRBJ2-3; D is perhaps TRBD2 (5 bases). This CDR3 comprises 15 residues. CDR1 and CDR2 (germline): SNHLY, FYNNEI. The ends were cut back, 1 base at V and 7 bases at J, with 15 bases in the middle. The full variable domain, completed using reference TRBV2 and TRBJ2-3, is EPEVTQTPSHQVTQMGQEVILRCVPISNHLYFYWYRQILGQKVEFLVSFYNNEISEKSEIFDDQFSVERPDGSNFTLKIRSTKLEDSAMYFCASSEERIPVNTQYFGPGTRLTVL.

The rearrangement joins TRBV2 to TRBJ2-2, with TRBD1 matching 9 bases. Germline assignment: CDR1 SNHLY and CDR2 FYNNEI. V gave up 5 bases and J gave up 3 bases; unmatched junction bases: 4. CDR3 length: 15 amino acids. Here the CDR3 reads CASSRNRGHTGELFF. Written as DNA, the CDR3 is TGTGCCAGCAGTCGAAACAGGGGGCACACCGGGGAGCTGTTTTTT. The variable domain in full, with the rest retrieved from reference TRBV2 and TRBJ2-2, is EPEVTQTPSHQVTQMGQEVILRCVPISNHLYFYWYRQILGQKVEFLVSFYNNEISEKSEIFDDQFSVERPDGSNFTLKIRSTKLEDSAMYFCASSRNRGHTGELFFGEGSRLTVL.